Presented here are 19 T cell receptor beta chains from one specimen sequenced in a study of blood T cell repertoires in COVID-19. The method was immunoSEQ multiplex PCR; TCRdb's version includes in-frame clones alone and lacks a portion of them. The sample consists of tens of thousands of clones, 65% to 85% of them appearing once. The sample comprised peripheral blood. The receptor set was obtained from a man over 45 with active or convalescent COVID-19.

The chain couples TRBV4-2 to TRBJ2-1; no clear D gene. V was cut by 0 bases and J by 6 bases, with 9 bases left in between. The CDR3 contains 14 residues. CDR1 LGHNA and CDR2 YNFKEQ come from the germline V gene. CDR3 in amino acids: CASSQDRDTNEQFF. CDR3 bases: TGTGCCAGCAGCCAAGATCGAGACACCAATGAGCAGTTCTTC.

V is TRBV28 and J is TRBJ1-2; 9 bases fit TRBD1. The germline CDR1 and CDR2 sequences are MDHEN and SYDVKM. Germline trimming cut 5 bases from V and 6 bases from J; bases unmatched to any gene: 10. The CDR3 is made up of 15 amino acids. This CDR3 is CASSLPGQGVDGYTF. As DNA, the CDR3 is TGTGCCAGCAGTCTACCGGGACAGGGTGTTGATGGCTACACCTTC.

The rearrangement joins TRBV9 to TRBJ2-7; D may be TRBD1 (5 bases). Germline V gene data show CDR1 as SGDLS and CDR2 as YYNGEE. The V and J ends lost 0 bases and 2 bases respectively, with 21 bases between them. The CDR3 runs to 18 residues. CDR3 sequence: CASSVEIDLGHGAYEQYF. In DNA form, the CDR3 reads TGTGCCAGCAGCGTAGAAATCGACCTCGGACATGGGGCCTACGAGCAGTACTTC.

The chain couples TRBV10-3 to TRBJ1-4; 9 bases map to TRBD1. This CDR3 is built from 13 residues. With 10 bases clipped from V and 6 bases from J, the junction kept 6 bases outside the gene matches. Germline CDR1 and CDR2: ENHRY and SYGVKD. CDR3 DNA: TGTGCCACCCAGACAGGGGGTTATGAAAAACTGTTTTTT. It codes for CATQTGGYEKLFF.

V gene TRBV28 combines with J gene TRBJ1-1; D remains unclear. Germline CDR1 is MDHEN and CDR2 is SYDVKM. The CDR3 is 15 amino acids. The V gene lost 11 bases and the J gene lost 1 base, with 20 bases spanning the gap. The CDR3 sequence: CAGQASGRTNTEAFF. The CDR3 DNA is TGTGCCGGCCAAGCCTCCGGGAGGACGAACACTGAAGCTTTCTTT.

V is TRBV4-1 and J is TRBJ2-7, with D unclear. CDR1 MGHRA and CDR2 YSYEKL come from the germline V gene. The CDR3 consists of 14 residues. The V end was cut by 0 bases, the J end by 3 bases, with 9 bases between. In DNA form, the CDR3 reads TGCGCCAGCAGCCAAGATTTAAGCCGCTACGAGCAGTACTTC. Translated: CASSQDLSRYEQYF.

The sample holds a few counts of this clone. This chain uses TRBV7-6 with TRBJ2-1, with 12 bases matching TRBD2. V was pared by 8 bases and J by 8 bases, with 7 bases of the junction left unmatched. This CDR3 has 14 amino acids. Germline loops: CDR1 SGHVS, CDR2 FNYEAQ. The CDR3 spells CASATSGGSDEQFF. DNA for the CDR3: TGTGCCAGCGCGACTAGCGGGGGCTCAGATGAGCAGTTCTTC.

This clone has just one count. This chain's CDR3 is CAISDATTNEKLFF. The CDR3 bases are TGTGCCATCAGTGATGCTACAACTAATGAAAAACTGTTTTTT. This sequence joins TRBV10-3 and TRBJ1-4; D gene ambiguous. The CDR3 has 14 amino acids. Trimming shortened V by 3 bases and J by 0 bases, and 5 bases separated the two germline ends. Germline V gives CDR1 ENHRY, CDR2 SYGVKD.

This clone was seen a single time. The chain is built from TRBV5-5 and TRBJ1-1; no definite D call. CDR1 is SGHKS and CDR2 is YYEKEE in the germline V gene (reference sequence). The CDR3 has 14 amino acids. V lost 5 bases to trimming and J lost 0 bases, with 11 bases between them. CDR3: CASRSSRVNTEAFF. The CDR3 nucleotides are TGTGCCAGCAGGTCCTCCCGTGTGAACACTGAAGCTTTCTTT.

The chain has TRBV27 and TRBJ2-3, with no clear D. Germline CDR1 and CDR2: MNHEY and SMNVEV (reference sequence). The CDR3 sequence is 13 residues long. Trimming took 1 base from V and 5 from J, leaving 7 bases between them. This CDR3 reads CASSLFAVDTQYF. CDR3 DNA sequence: TGTGCCAGCAGTTTATTTGCGGTAGATACGCAGTATTTT.

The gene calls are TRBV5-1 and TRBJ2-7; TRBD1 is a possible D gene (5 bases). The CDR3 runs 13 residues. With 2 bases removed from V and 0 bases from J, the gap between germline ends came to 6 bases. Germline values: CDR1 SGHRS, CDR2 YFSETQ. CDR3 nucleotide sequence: TGCGCCAGCAGCTTCGGACACTCCTACGAGCAGTACTTC. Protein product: CASSFGHSYEQYF.

The CDR3 here is CASSPAGGLGETQYF. In DNA form, the CDR3 reads TGTGCCAGCAGCCCGGCGGGTGGGTTAGGGGAGACCCAGTACTTC. The chain employs TRBV9 and TRBJ2-5; possibly TRBD2 for D (5 bases). V gave up 4 bases and J gave up 5 bases, with 18 bases separating them. The CDR3 length is 15 residues. Germline V gene data show CDR1 as SGDLS and CDR2 as YYNGEE.

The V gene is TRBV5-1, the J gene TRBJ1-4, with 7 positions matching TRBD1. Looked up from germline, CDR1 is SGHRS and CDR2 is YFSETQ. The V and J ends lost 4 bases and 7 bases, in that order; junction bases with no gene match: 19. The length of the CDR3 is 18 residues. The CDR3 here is CASSISPPDRERGEKLFF. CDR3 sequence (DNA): TGCGCCAGCAGCATATCCCCGCCTGACAGGGAGAGGGGTGAAAAACTGTTTTTT. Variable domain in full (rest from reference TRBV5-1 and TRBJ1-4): KAGVTQTPRYLIKTRGQQVTLSCSPISGHRSVSWYQQTPGQGLQFLFEYFSETQRNKGNFPGRFSGRQFSNSRSEMNVSTLELGDSALYLCASSISPPDRERGEKLFFGSGTQLSVL.

CDR3 DNA: TGTGCCAGCAGCTCAGAGACGTACAGGGGGGCCTATGGCTACACCTTC. This gives the protein CASSSETYRGAYGYTF. The genes are TRBV5-4 and TRBJ1-2; 8 positions match TRBD1. The ends lost 3 bases at V and 4 bases at J; junction bases unmatched: 11. This CDR3 has 16 amino acids. Germline values: CDR1 SGHNT, CDR2 YYREEE (reference sequence). The full variable domain, its missing parts supplied by reference TRBV5-4 and TRBJ1-2, is ETGVTQSPTHLIKTRGQQVTLRCSSQSGHNTVSWYQQALGQGPQFIFQYYREEENGRGNFPPRFSGLQFPNYSSELNVNALELDDSALYLCASSSETYRGAYGYTFGSGTRLTVV.

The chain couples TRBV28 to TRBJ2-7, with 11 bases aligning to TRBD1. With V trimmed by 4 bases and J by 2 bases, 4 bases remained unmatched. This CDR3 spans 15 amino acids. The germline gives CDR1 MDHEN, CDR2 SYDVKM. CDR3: CASSSPGQGAYEQYF. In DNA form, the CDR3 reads TGTGCCAGCAGTTCCCCGGGACAGGGGGCCTACGAGCAGTACTTC.

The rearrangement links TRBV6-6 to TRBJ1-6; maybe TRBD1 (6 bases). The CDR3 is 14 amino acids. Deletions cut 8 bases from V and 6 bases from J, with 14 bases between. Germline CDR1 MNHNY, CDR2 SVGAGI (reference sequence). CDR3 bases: TGTGCCAGCGGGACACAGGGAAGTAATTCACCCCTCCACTTT. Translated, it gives CASGTQGSNSPLHF.

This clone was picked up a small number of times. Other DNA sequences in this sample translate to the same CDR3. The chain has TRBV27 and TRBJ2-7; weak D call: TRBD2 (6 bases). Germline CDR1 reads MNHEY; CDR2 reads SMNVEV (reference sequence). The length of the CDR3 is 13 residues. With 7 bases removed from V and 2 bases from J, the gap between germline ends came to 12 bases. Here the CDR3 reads CASKAGGTYEQYF. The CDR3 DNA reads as TGTGCCAGCAAGGCAGGAGGGACCTACGAGCAGTACTTC.

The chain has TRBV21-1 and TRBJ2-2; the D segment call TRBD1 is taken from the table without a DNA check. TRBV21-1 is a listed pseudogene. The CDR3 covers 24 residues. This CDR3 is CASKGSDRGLLVHIPRSGHRGAVF. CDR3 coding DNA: TGTGCCAGCAAGGGGTCGGACAGGGGGTTATTGGTTCACATCCCGCGGTCGGGACACCGGGGAGCTGTTTTT.

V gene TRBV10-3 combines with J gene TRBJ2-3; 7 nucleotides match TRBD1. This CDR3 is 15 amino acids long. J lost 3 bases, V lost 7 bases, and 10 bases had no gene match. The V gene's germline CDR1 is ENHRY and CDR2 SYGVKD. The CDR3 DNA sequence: TGTGCCATCAAAGGCCGGCAGGGGGAAACAGATACGCAGTATTTT. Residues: CAIKGRQGETDTQYF.